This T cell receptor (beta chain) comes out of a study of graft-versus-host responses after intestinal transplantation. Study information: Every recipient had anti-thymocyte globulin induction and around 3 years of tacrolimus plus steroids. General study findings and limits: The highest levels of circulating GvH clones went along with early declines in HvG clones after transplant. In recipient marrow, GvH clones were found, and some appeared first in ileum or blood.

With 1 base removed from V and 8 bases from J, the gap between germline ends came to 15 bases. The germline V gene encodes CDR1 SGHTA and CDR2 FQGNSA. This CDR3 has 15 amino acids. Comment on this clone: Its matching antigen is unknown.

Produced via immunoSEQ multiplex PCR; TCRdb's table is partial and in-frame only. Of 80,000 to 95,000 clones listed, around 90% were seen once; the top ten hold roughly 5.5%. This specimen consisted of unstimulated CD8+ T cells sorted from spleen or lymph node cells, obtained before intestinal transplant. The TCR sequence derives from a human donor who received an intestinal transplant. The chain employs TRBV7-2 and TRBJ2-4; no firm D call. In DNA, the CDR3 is TGTGCCAGCAGCTTAGTGGGCGGCAGTCGGGACATTCAGTACTTC. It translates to CASSLVGGSRDIQYF.